A single sample gave rise to the 14 T cell receptor beta chains below, sequenced in a study of HIV-infected patients and healthy controls. Each CDR3 protein is one row after TCRdb ran MiXCR on the 5' RACE reads. The sample has 15,000 to 20,000 distinct CDR3 sequences, 16% seen once. The sequenced material came from CD8+ T cells from blood. These receptors were taken from a human donor in good health.

The chain combines TRBV19 with TRBJ1-1, with D tentatively TRBD1 (5 bases). Between the trimmed V and J ends, which lost 4 bases and 5 bases, there was a span of 14 bases. Per the germline V gene, CDR1 is LNHDA and CDR2 is SQIVND (reference sequence). This CDR3 has 14 residues. The CDR3, as DNA: TGTGCCAGTAGTACCTACTCAGGGTTAACTGAAGCTTTCTTT. It encodes CASSTYSGLTEAFF.

By proportion, this clonotype is medium-sized. J is TRBJ2-7 and V is TRBV28; TRBD1 or TRBD2 may be the D gene (5 bases each). CDR1 MDHEN and CDR2 SYDVKM come from the germline V gene. V was shortened by 7 bases and J by 1 base, with 17 bases between the two germline ends. The CDR3 spans 15 residues. As DNA, the CDR3 is TGTGCCAGCACCGTCGGGGACCGGCCGTCCTACGAGCAGTACTTC. This sequence encodes CASTVGDRPSYEQYF.

This clonotype is labeled medium-sized. The chain carries TRBV4-3 and TRBJ1-1; D remains unclear. Deletions cut 0 bases from V and 3 bases from J, with 14 bases between. The CDR3 runs to 16 residues. Germline V CDR1 and CDR2: LGHNA, YSLEER. CDR3 DNA: TGCGCCAGCAGCCAAGATCTCGGCAGGAAGGACACTGAAGCTTTCTTT. Protein: CASSQDLGRKDTEAFF.

This clonotype came up many times. CDR3 in DNA: TGCGCCAGCAGCCGGACCGGGACTAGCACCGGCGGGGAGCTGTTTTTT. The encoded protein is CASSRTGTSTGGELFF. The V and J genes are TRBV5-1 and TRBJ2-2, with 9 nucleotides matching TRBD2. The J segment lost 7 bases and the V segment lost 4 bases, leaving 11 bases of the junction unmatched. The CDR3 is 16 amino acids. Germline CDR1 is SGHRS and CDR2 is YFSETQ.

This clonotype appeared many times. The chain links TRBV10-3 to TRBJ1-5, with TRBD1 matching 9 bases. The CDR3 contains 15 residues. The trim removed 2 bases at V and 8 bases at J, leaving 7 bases unmatched. Germline values: CDR1 ENHRY, CDR2 SYGVKD. CDR3 sequence: CAISEMDRGREPQHF. CDR3 DNA sequence: TGTGCCATCAGTGAGATGGACAGGGGTAGGGAGCCCCAGCATTTT.

This clonotype was seen more than once but under ten times. The chain uses TRBV25-1 and TRBJ2-1; TRBD2 agrees at 13 bases. The V and J ends lost 4 bases and 4 bases, in that order; junction bases with no gene match: 10. CDR1 is MGHDK, CDR2 SYGVNS, per germline. The CDR3 is 18 amino acids. CDR3 loop: CASSASSTSGGPYNEQFF. For the CDR3, the DNA is TGTGCCAGCAGTGCCTCGTCGACTAGCGGGGGGCCTTACAATGAGCAGTTCTTC.

This chain joins TRBV5-5 and TRBJ1-1; D is unclear. The CDR3 extends over 12 amino acids. The V end was cut by 7 bases, the J end by 4 bases, with 11 bases between. Germline V gives CDR1 SGHKS, CDR2 YYEKEE (reference sequence). CDR3 DNA: TGTGCCAGCTCGTCGGTGCGCACTGAAGCTTTCTTT. Its protein is CASSSVRTEAFF.

This clonotype was detected a few times. The chain carries TRBV4-3 and TRBJ2-3, with D maybe TRBD1 (6 bases). The CDR3 is 19 residues long. The V end was cut by 0 bases, the J end by 5 bases, with 24 bases between. CDR1 and CDR2 from the germline V gene are LGHNA and YSLEER. CDR3 in DNA: TGCGCCAGCAGCCAAGATGCGGAGTGGGGCAGGGGCGGACGAGATACGCAGTATTTT. It is translated as CASSQDAEWGRGGRDTQYF.

J is TRBJ2-2 and V is TRBV5-4; D may be TRBD1 (5 bases). There are 15 residues in the CDR3. Germline V gives CDR1 SGHNT, CDR2 YYREEE (reference sequence). Trimming shortened V by 1 base and J by 1 base, and 8 bases separated the two germline ends. In nucleotides, the CDR3 is TGTGCCAGCAGCTTGACGCAGGGGAACACCGGGGAGCTGTTTTTT. Translation: CASSLTQGNTGELFF.

The table lists this clonotype with many counts. The J gene is TRBJ1-5, the V gene TRBV25-1, with TRBD1 identical over 9 bases. The CDR3 contains 15 residues. CDR1 and CDR2 from the germline V gene are MGHDK and SYGVNS. With 4 bases clipped from V and 4 bases from J, the junction kept 5 bases outside the gene matches. CDR3 region: CASSGWTGVNQPQHF. CDR3 bases: TGTGCCAGCAGTGGGTGGACAGGGGTGAATCAGCCCCAGCATTTT.

This clonotype was detected ten times or more. The V call is TRBV5-6, the J call TRBJ2-1, with 7 bases that match TRBD2. V lost 0 bases to trimming and J lost 10 bases; unmatched junction nucleotides: 10. The CDR3 is made up of 15 amino acids. Germline V gene sequence: CDR1 SGHDT, CDR2 YYEEEE. CDR3 in amino acids: CASSLVRGAGVEQFF. The DNA for the CDR3 is TGTGCCAGCAGCTTGGTACGCGGGGCGGGAGTAGAGCAGTTCTTC.

At least ten counts were recorded for this clonotype. V usage is TRBV20-1 and J usage is TRBJ1-2; tentative D call: TRBD1 (5 bases). Per the germline V gene, CDR1 is DFQATT and CDR2 is SNEGSKA (reference sequence). The CDR3 is 16 residues long. V lost 0 bases and J lost 0, with 14 bases in between. CDR3 loop: CSARDGRTRANYGYTF. CDR3 DNA: TGCAGTGCTAGAGATGGGAGGACAAGGGCTAACTATGGCTACACCTTC.

The CDR3 spells CSAYRSGANVLTF. The CDR3 coding sequence is TGCAGCGCCTACCGCTCTGGGGCCAACGTCCTGACTTTC. V is TRBV29-1 and J is TRBJ2-6, with D unclear. V gave up 7 bases and J gave up 0 bases, with 7 bases separating them. The germline gives CDR1 SQVTM, CDR2 ANQGSEA. The CDR3 consists of 13 residues.

This clonotype was observed at least ten times. The chain employs TRBV20-1 and TRBJ1-2, with D unclear. The CDR3 extends over 17 amino acids. CDR1 is DFQATT, CDR2 SNEGSKA, per germline (reference sequence). V dropped 0 bases and J dropped 2 bases, with 19 bases sitting between them. The CDR3 DNA reads as TGCAGTGCTAGAGAAAGGTCGGACGGGAACTTCAACTATGGCTACACCTTC. This encodes CSARERSDGNFNYGYTF.